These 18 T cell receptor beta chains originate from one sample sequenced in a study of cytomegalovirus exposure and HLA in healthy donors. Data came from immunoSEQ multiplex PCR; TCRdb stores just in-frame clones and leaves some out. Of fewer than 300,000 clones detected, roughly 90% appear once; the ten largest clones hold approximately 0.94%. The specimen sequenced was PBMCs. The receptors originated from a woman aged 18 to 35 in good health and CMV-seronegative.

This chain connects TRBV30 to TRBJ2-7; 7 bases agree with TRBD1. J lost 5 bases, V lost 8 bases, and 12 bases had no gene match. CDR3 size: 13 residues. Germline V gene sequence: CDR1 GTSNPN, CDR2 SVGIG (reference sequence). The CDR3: CAAPSRQGHEQYF. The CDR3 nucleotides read TGTGCCGCCCCTAGCCGACAGGGCCACGAGCAGTACTTC.

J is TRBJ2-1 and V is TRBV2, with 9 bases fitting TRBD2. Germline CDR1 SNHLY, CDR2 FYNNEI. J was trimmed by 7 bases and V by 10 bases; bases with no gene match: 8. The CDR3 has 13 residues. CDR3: CAIAGGAFNEQFF. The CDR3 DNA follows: TGTGCCATCGCGGGAGGGGCCTTTAATGAGCAGTTCTTC. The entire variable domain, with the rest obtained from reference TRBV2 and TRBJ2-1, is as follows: EPEVTQTPSHQVTQMGQEVILRCVPISNHLYFYWYRQILGQKVEFLVSFYNNEISEKSEIFDDQFSVERPDGSNFTLKIRSTKLEDSAMYFCAIAGGAFNEQFFGPGTRLTVL.

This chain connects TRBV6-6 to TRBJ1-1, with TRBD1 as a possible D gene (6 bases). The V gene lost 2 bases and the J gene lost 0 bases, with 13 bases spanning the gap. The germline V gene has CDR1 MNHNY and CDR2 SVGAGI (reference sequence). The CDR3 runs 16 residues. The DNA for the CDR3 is TGTGCCAGCAGTTACGGACAGCTAGCAGTGAACACTGAAGCTTTCTTT. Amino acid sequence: CASSYGQLAVNTEAFF.

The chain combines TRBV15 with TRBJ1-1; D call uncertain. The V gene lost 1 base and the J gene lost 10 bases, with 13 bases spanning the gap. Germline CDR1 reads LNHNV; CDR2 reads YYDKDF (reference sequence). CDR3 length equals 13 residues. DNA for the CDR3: TGTGCCACCAGCAGAGGTGGCGGAGTGGGAGCTTTCTTT. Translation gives CATSRGGGVGAFF.

In DNA form, the CDR3 reads TGTGCCAGCAGCCCTACGGGACTAGCGGGAGGGCCGGGGAATGAGCAGTTCTTC. It specifies CASSPTGLAGGPGNEQFF. The gene calls are TRBV11-2 and TRBJ2-1; 16 positions match TRBD2. Losses at the gene ends were 5 bases for V and 7 bases for J; bases not matched to a gene: 11. CDR1 is SGHAT, CDR2 FQNNGV, per germline. This CDR3 is 18 amino acids long.

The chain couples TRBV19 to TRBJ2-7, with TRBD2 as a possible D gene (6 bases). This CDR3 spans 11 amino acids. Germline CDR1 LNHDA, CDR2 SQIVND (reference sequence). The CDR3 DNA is TGTGCACTCGGAGGGCCCTACGAGCAGTACTTC. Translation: CALGGPYEQYF. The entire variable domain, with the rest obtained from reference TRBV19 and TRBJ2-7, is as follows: DGGITQSPKYLFRKEGQNVTLSCEQNLNHDAMYWYRQDPGQGLRLIYYSQIVNDFQKGDIAEGYSVSREKKESFPLTVTSAQKNPTAFYLCALGGPYEQYFGPGTRLTVT.

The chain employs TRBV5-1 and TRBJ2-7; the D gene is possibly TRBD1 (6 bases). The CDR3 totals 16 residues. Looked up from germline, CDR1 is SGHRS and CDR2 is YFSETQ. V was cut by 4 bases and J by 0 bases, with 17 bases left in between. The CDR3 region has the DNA TGCGCCAGCAGCCTTGGTGGACAGTTCAGCTCCTACGAGCAGTACTTC. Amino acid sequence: CASSLGGQFSSYEQYF.

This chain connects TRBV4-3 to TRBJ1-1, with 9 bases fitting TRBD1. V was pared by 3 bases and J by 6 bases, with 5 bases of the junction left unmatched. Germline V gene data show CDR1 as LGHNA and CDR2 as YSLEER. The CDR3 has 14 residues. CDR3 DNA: TGCGCCAGCAGCCATTGGACAGGGGACCCTGAAGCTTTCTTT. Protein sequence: CASSHWTGDPEAFF.

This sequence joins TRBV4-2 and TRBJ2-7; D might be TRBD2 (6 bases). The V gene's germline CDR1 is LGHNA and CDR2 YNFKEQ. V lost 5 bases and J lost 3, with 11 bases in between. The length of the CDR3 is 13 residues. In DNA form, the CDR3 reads TGTGCCAGCAGCGGTACAGCGGGCTACGAGCAGTACTTC. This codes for CASSGTAGYEQYF.

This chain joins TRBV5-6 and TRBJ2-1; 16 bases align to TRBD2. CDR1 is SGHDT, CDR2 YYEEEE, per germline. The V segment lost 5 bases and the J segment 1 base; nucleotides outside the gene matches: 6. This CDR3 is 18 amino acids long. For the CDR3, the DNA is TGTGCCAGCAGACCCCCGGGACTAGCGGGAGGGTCCTACAATGAGCAGTTCTTC. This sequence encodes CASRPPGLAGGSYNEQFF.

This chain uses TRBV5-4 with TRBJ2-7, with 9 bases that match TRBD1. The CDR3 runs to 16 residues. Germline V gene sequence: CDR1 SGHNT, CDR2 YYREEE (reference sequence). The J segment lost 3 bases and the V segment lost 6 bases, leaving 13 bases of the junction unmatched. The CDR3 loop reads CASTNSLGQGDYEQYF. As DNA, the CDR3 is TGTGCCAGCACCAACTCTTTGGGACAGGGTGACTACGAGCAGTACTTC.

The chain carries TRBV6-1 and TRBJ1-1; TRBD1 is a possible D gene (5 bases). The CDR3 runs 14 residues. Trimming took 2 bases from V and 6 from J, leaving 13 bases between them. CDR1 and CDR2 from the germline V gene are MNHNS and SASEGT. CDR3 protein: CASSEWAGKAEAFF. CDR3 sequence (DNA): TGTGCCAGCAGTGAATGGGCAGGGAAGGCTGAAGCTTTCTTT.

The CDR3 DNA sequence: TGTGCCAGCAGCGTAGACGGTAATGAGCAGTTCTTC. It translates to CASSVDGNEQFF. The chain has TRBV9 and TRBJ2-1; D gene unclear. The CDR3 is made up of 12 amino acids. The ends were cut back, 0 bases at V and 7 bases at J, with 5 bases in the middle. Germline-derived CDR1 and CDR2 are SGDLS and YYNGEE. Full variable domain (remainder filled in from reference TRBV9 and TRBJ2-1): DSGVTQTPKHLITATGQRVTLRCSPRSGDLSVYWYQQSLDQGLQFLIQYYNGEERAKGNILERFSAQQFPDLHSELNLSSLELGDSALYFCASSVDGNEQFFGPGTRLTVL.

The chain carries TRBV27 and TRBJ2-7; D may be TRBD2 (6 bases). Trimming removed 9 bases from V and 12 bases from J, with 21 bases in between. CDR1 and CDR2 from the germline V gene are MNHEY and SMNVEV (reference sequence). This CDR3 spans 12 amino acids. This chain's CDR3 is CARHRDWPRRYF. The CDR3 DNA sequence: TGTGCCAGGCACCGGGACTGGCCAAGGCGGTACTTC.

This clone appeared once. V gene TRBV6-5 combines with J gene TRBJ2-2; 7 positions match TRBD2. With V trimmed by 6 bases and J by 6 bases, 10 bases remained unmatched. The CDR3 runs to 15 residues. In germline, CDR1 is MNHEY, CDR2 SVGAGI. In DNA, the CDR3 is TGTGCCAGCAGAGGTCCGGGAGGACGGGCCGGGGAGCTGTTTTTT. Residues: CASRGPGGRAGELFF.

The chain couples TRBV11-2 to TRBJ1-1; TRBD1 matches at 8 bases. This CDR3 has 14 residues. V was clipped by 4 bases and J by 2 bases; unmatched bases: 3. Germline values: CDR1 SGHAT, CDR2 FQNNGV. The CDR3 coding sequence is TGTGCCAGCAGCTGGACAGGGATTAACACTGAAGCTTTCTTT. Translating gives CASSWTGINTEAFF. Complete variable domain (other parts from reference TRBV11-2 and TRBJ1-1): EAGVAQSPRYKIIEKRQSVAFWCNPISGHATLYWYQQILGQGPKLLIQFQNNGVVDDSQLPKDRFSAERLKGVDSTLKIQPAKLEDSAVYLCASSWTGINTEAFFGQGTRLTVV.

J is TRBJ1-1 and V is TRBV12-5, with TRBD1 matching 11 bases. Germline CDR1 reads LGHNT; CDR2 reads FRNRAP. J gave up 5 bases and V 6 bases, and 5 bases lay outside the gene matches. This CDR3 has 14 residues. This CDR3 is CASGPGTGGTEAFF. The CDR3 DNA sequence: TGTGCTAGTGGCCCCGGGACAGGGGGTACTGAAGCTTTCTTT.

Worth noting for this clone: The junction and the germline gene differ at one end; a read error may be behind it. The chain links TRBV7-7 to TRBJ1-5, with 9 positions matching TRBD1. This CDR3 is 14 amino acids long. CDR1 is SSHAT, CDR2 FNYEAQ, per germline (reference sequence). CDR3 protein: CASRHGTGFQPQHF. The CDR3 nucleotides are TGTGCTAGCAGGCACGGGACAGGGTTCCAGCCCCAGCATTTT.